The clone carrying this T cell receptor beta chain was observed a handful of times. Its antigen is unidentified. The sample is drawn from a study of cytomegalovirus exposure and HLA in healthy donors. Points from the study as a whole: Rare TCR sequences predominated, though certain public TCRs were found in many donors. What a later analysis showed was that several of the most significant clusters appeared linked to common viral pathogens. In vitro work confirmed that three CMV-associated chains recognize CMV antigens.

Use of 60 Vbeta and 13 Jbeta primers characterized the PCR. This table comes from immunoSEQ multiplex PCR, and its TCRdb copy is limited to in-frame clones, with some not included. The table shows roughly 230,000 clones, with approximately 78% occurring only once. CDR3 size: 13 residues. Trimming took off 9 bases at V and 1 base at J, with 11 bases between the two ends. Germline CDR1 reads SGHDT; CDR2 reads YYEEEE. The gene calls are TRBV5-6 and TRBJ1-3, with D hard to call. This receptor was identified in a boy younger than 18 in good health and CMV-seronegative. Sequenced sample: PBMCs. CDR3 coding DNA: TGTGCCACCCATACAATATCTGGAAACACCATATATTTT. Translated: CATHTISGNTIYF.